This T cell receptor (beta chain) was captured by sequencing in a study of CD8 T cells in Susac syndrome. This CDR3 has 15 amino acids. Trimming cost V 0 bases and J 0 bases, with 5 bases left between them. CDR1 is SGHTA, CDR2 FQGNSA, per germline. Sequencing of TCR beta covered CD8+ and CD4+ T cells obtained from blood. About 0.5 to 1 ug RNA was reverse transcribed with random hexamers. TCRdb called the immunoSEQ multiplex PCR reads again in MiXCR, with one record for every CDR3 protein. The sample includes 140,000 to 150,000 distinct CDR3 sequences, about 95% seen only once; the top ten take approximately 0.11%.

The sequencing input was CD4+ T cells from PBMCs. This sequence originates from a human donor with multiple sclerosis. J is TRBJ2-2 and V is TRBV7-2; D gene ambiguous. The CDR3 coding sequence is TGTGCCAGCAGCTTAGCAAGGTCGAACACCGGGGAGCTGTTTTTT. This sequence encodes CASSLARSNTGELFF.